This entry lists 22 T cell receptor beta chains sequenced from one sample in a study of cytomegalovirus exposure and HLA in healthy donors. Vbeta (60) and Jbeta (13) primers were used in the PCR. Libraries were prepared by immunoSEQ multiplex PCR; TCRdb keeps only in-frame clonotypes and omits some of them. The sample shows 140,000 or so clones, over 75% of them seen only once. The specimen sequenced was PBMCs. The receptors were sampled from a woman aged 30 to 39 in good health and CMV-seronegative.

The chain combines TRBV5-1 with TRBJ2-1; TRBD2 might be the D (6 bases). V was shortened by 0 bases and J by 12 bases, with 16 bases between the two germline ends. The CDR3 extends over 14 amino acids. Germline lookup yields CDR1 SGHRS and CDR2 YFSETQ. In nucleotides, the CDR3 is TGCGCCAGCAGCTTGGAAGGCCAGGCCGGGGGGCAGTTCTTC. Protein product: CASSLEGQAGGQFF. Using reference TRBV5-1 and TRBJ2-1 for the parts outside the CDR3, the full variable domain is KAGVTQTPRYLIKTRGQQVTLSCSPISGHRSVSWYQQTPGQGLQFLFEYFSETQRNKGNFPGRFSGRQFSNSRSEMNVSTLELGDSALYLCASSLEGQAGGQFFGPGTRLTVL.

This clone was picked up one time. The chain employs TRBV19 and TRBJ1-2, with a tentative D call TRBD1 (6 bases). Between the trimmed V and J ends, which lost 7 bases and 8 bases, there was a span of 23 bases. In germline, CDR1 is LNHDA, CDR2 SQIVND (reference sequence). The CDR3 is 15 residues long. Here the CDR3 reads CASTPVRGASLGYTF. CDR3 nucleotides: TGTGCCAGTACCCCGGTTCGGGGGGCGTCCTTAGGCTACACCTTC.

This clone occurred a few times. V gene TRBV5-4 combines with J gene TRBJ2-7; 9 positions agree with TRBD1. The V and J ends lost 2 bases and 3 bases, in that order; junction bases with no gene match: 9. From germline, CDR1 is SGHNT and CDR2 YYREEE (reference sequence). This CDR3 is 16 amino acids long. CDR3 sequence (DNA): TGTGCCAGCAGCTTTATGACCCGGACAGGGGACTACGAGCAGTACTTC. This translates into CASSFMTRTGDYEQYF.

The chain employs TRBV4-1 and TRBJ2-5; TRBD1 is a possible D gene (7 bases). The J call could be wrong; TRBJ2-7 is a better fit for the DNA end. Germline CDR1 is MGHRA and CDR2 is YSYEKL. The CDR3 contains 17 residues. The CDR3 here is CASSQDFSVTGTYEQYF. In DNA form, the CDR3 reads TGCGCCAGCAGCCAAGATTTTTCGGTGACAGGGACTTACGAGCAGTACTTC.

The chain joins TRBV5-1 to TRBJ2-5, with D maybe TRBD2 (6 bases). This CDR3 is built from 14 residues. CDR1 and CDR2 (germline): SGHRS, YFSETQ. Deletions cut 4 bases from V and 5 bases from J, with 15 bases between. DNA for the CDR3: TGCGCCAGCAGCCAAATCGGGAGTGGGGAGACCCAGTACTTC. Protein product: CASSQIGSGETQYF.

This clone was seen a single time. The V gene is TRBV19, the J gene TRBJ1-2; tentative D call: TRBD1 (6 bases). V was pared by 4 bases and J by 4 bases, with 13 bases between. The germline CDR1 and CDR2 sequences are LNHDA and SQIVND (reference sequence). The CDR3 runs to 14 residues. The CDR3 protein is CASSSPDSIYGYTF. The CDR3 DNA follows: TGTGCCAGTAGTAGCCCGGACAGTATCTATGGCTACACCTTC.

V usage is TRBV6-5 and J usage is TRBJ2-1, with D possibly TRBD2 on 6 matching bases. Trimming pared 6 bases from V and 1 base from J, leaving 13 bases between. The CDR3 runs to 15 residues. The germline V gene encodes CDR1 MNHEY and CDR2 SVGAGI. CDR3 region: CASRGGLESYNEQFF. The CDR3 bases are TGTGCCAGCAGGGGGGGTCTGGAATCCTACAATGAGCAGTTCTTC.

This chain links TRBV11-2 with TRBJ1-2; 7 bases fit TRBD1. Germline V gene data show CDR1 as SGHAT and CDR2 as FQNNGV. This CDR3 comprises 14 residues. J lost 1 base, V lost 5 bases, and 4 bases had no gene match. CDR3 sequence reads: CASSMDRFNYGYTF. The CDR3 DNA reads TGTGCCAGCAGCATGGACAGGTTTAACTATGGCTACACCTTC. The variable domain in full, completed from reference TRBV11-2 and TRBJ1-2, reads EAGVAQSPRYKIIEKRQSVAFWCNPISGHATLYWYQQILGQGPKLLIQFQNNGVVDDSQLPKDRFSAERLKGVDSTLKIQPAKLEDSAVYLCASSMDRFNYGYTFGSGTRLTVV.

The CDR3 protein is CASSGGSGETQYF. The CDR3 DNA is TGTGCCAGCTCGGGAGGGTCGGGAGAGACCCAGTACTTC. This chain uses TRBV6-1 with TRBJ2-5, with 8 bases matching TRBD2. Trimming removed 8 bases from V and 4 bases from J; junction bases left unmatched: 6. The CDR3 contains 13 residues. Germline CDR1 reads MNHNS; CDR2 reads SASEGT.

This clone was found a few times. V and J are TRBV15 and TRBJ1-5, with TRBD1 matching 10 bases. J lost 4 bases, V lost 0 bases, and 12 bases had no gene match. From germline, CDR1 is LNHNV and CDR2 YYDKDF (reference sequence). CDR3 length: 19 amino acids. CDR3 residues: CATSRDKLPGTGENQPQHF. The DNA of the CDR3 is TGTGCCACCAGCAGAGATAAGTTGCCCGGGACAGGGGAAAATCAGCCCCAGCATTTT.

This clone has a handful of counts. The gene calls are TRBV7-9 and TRBJ1-2; a weak D match, TRBD1 (5 bases). Looked up from germline, CDR1 is SEHNR and CDR2 is FQNEAQ (reference sequence). With 1 base removed from V and 4 bases from J, the gap between germline ends came to 10 bases. The CDR3 contains 14 residues. CDR3 protein: CASSLVAQVYGYTF. The CDR3 region has the DNA TGTGCCAGCAGCTTAGTAGCACAGGTCTATGGCTACACCTTC.

V is TRBV2 and J is TRBJ1-5, with 10 positions matching TRBD1. The V and J ends lost 4 bases and 7 bases, in that order; junction bases with no gene match: 7. The CDR3 is made up of 15 amino acids. Germline-derived CDR1 and CDR2 are SNHLY and FYNNEI. DNA for the CDR3: TGTGCCAGCAGTGCCCAGACAGGGGGCTACCAGCCCCAGCATTTT. This codes for CASSAQTGGYQPQHF.

The chain is built from TRBV28 and TRBJ1-4, with TRBD1 identical over 10 bases. V shed 5 bases, J shed 3 bases, and the junction held 3 bases outside the gene matches. CDR1 and CDR2 from the germline V gene are MDHEN and SYDVKM. The CDR3 consists of 15 residues. CDR3 sequence reads: CASSPGQGANEKLFF. In DNA, the CDR3 is TGTGCCAGCAGTCCCGGACAGGGGGCTAATGAAAAACTGTTTTTT.

The chain carries TRBV7-2 and TRBJ2-7, with TRBD1 identical over 9 bases. V trimming: 5 bases; J trimming: 2 bases; junction bases outside the gene matches: 4. CDR3 length: 14 amino acids. Germline lookup yields CDR1 SGHTA and CDR2 FQGNSA. The CDR3 DNA reads TGTGCCAGCAGCCCGACAGGGGGGACCTACGAGCAGTACTTC. The encoded protein is CASSPTGGTYEQYF.

J is TRBJ2-7 and V is TRBV19; 9 bases are a match to TRBD1. The CDR3 is 13 amino acids. V lost 7 bases and J lost 3; bases outside the gene matches: 4. The germline V gene has CDR1 LNHDA and CDR2 SQIVND (reference sequence). The CDR3 is CASTPTGGYEQYF. CDR3 bases: TGTGCCAGTACTCCGACAGGGGGCTACGAGCAGTACTTC.

V and J are TRBV5-1 and TRBJ2-7, with 8 nucleotides matching TRBD2. CDR1 is SGHRS, CDR2 YFSETQ, per germline. V lost 4 bases and J lost 2; bases outside the gene matches: 5. The CDR3 contains 14 residues. The CDR3 bases are TGCGCCAGCAGCCCTTTTAGCGGGACCTACGAGCAGTACTTC. Its protein is CASSPFSGTYEQYF.

This chain links TRBV6-4 with TRBJ2-1, with 11 positions matching TRBD2. CDR1 is MRHNA, CDR2 SNTAGT, per germline. The trim removed 3 bases at V and 3 bases at J, leaving 7 bases unmatched. The CDR3 spans 17 residues. CDR3 coding DNA: TGTGCCAGCAGTGAGCATCCCGGGACTAGCGGCTACAATGAGCAGTTCTTC. This gives the protein CASSEHPGTSGYNEQFF.

The chain links TRBV4-1 to TRBJ1-5; D possibly corresponds to TRBD1 (5 bases). Germline-derived CDR1 and CDR2 are MGHRA and YSYEKL. Trimming left V 0 bases short and J 9 bases short, with 15 bases between. There are 15 residues in the CDR3. The CDR3 loop is CASSQEGQGPWPQHF. CDR3 coding DNA: TGCGCCAGCAGCCAAGAAGGGCAGGGTCCGTGGCCCCAGCATTTT.

The V gene is TRBV7-6, the J gene TRBJ1-4; no firm D call. The CDR3 is 15 amino acids. Germline V lookup: CDR1 SGHVS, CDR2 FNYEAQ. V lost 4 bases, J lost 5 bases, and 14 bases lay in between. The CDR3 bases are TGTGCCAGCAGCTCCCCGCAGAGAGGGAATGAAAAACTGTTTTTT. Its translation: CASSSPQRGNEKLFF.

A few counts support this clone. The chain carries TRBV5-1 and TRBJ1-1; unclear D gene. The CDR3 has 14 amino acids. Trimming took 1 base from V and 1 from J, leaving 8 bases between them. Germline-derived CDR1 and CDR2 are SGHRS and YFSETQ. The CDR3, as DNA: TGCGCCAGCAGCTTGAGTCTGAGGAACACTGAAGCTTTCTTT. Its protein product is CASSLSLRNTEAFF.

The chain combines TRBV18 with TRBJ2-5; D remains ambiguous. Per the germline V gene, CDR1 is KGHSH and CDR2 is LQKENI. V was trimmed by 1 base and J by 3 bases, leaving 9 bases between them. This CDR3 has 14 amino acids. Here the CDR3 DNA reads TGTGCCAGCTCACCACGGTTTGCAGAAGAGACCCAGTACTTC. Translation: CASSPRFAEETQYF.

This chain joins TRBV5-1 and TRBJ2-1; 7 bases align to TRBD1. The V segment lost 2 bases and the J segment 0 bases; nucleotides outside the gene matches: 11. Germline V CDR1 and CDR2: SGHRS, YFSETQ. The CDR3 sequence is 18 residues long. The CDR3 DNA is TGCGCCAGCAGCTTTTACCCTCTCGGGACAGACTCCTACAATGAGCAGTTCTTC. Translating gives CASSFYPLGTDSYNEQFF.